This entry lists 14 T cell receptor beta chains sequenced from one sample in a study of cytomegalovirus exposure and HLA in healthy donors. This PCR relied on a set of 60 Vbeta primers and 13 Jbeta primers. TCRdb keeps only in-frame clones here, not all; method: immunoSEQ multiplex PCR. The sample lists approximately 100,000 clones; over 60% were seen once. The sample was PBMCs. These receptors were collected from a woman in her fifties or sixties in good health and CMV-seropositive.

The J gene is TRBJ1-2, the V gene TRBV4-1; 7 positions match TRBD1. CDR1 and CDR2 (germline): MGHRA, YSYEKL. CDR3 length: 16 residues. Trimming removed 0 bases from V and 7 bases from J; junction bases left unmatched: 11. CDR3 nucleotide sequence: TGCGCCAGCAGCCAAGAGGTACAGGACAGGTCTTTTGGCTACACCTTC. Translation gives CASSQEVQDRSFGYTF.

This clone was counted a single time. The genes are TRBV5-6 and TRBJ2-7; D perhaps matches TRBD2 (5 bases). This CDR3 is 15 amino acids long. CDR1 and CDR2 from the germline V gene are SGHDT and YYEEEE. V dropped 2 bases and J dropped 3 bases, with 15 bases sitting between them. The CDR3 DNA reads TGTGCCAGCAGCTTCCGGACTTTAGGATACTACGAGCAGTACTTC. Its protein product is CASSFRTLGYYEQYF.

This clone was seen more than once but under ten times. The chain uses TRBV6-5 and TRBJ1-2, with no clear D. This CDR3 is built from 14 residues. V lost 6 bases, J lost 4 bases, and 15 bases lay in between. Germline V gives CDR1 MNHEY, CDR2 SVGAGI. CDR3 protein: CASRSQQSAYGYTF. CDR3 nucleotide sequence: TGTGCCAGCAGGAGTCAACAAAGCGCCTATGGCTACACCTTC.

The chain combines TRBV11-2 with TRBJ2-2, with 10 bases matching TRBD1. Germline-derived CDR1 and CDR2 are SGHAT and FQNNGV. J gave up 4 bases and V 7 bases, and 9 bases lay outside the gene matches. The CDR3 totals 16 residues. The CDR3: CASISRDRGLTGELFF. The CDR3 DNA reads as TGTGCCAGCATCTCTCGGGACAGGGGCCTCACCGGGGAGCTGTTTTTT. Full variable domain (rest looked up from reference TRBV11-2 and TRBJ2-2): EAGVAQSPRYKIIEKRQSVAFWCNPISGHATLYWYQQILGQGPKLLIQFQNNGVVDDSQLPKDRFSAERLKGVDSTLKIQPAKLEDSAVYLCASISRDRGLTGELFFGEGSRLTVL.

A few counts support this clone. The chain recombines TRBV13 with TRBJ2-7; the D gene is possibly TRBD1 (5 bases). Germline values: CDR1 PRHDT, CDR2 FYEKMQ (reference sequence). The CDR3 has 15 amino acids. V lost 4 bases and J 7 bases, leaving 20 bases between the germline ends. The CDR3 nucleotides read TGTGCCAGCAGCTCCCGGTCAGGGATGGTATGGGAGCAGTACTTC. Its protein product is CASSSRSGMVWEQYF. The full variable domain, with the rest looked up from reference TRBV13 and TRBJ2-7, is AAGVIQSPRHLIKEKRETATLKCYPIPRHDTVYWYQQGPGQDPQFLISFYEKMQSDKGSIPDRFSAQQFSDYHSELNMSSLELGDSALYFCASSSRSGMVWEQYFGPGTRLTVT.

J is TRBJ2-7 and V is TRBV18; possible D gene TRBD1, 6 bases. This CDR3 is built from 13 residues. V gave up 1 base and J gave up 6 bases, with 10 bases separating them. The germline V gene has CDR1 KGHSH and CDR2 LQKENI. Written as DNA, the CDR3 is TGTGCCAGCTCACCACATGAACAGGGCGAGCAGTACTTC. It specifies CASSPHEQGEQYF.

The chain joins TRBV5-6 to TRBJ1-2, with unresolved D. Germline lookup yields CDR1 SGHDT and CDR2 YYEEEE. CDR3 length: 15 amino acids. Trimming took 4 bases from V and 0 from J, leaving 13 bases between them. CDR3 protein: CASSLEQVSNYGYTF. DNA for the CDR3: TGTGCCAGCAGCCTGGAGCAAGTATCTAACTATGGCTACACCTTC.

This clone was counted a few times. The chain joins TRBV6-6 to TRBJ2-3; TRBD2 is a possible D gene (6 bases). The germline V and J ends were trimmed by 2 bases and 1 base, with 10 bases remaining between them. CDR1 is MNHNY, CDR2 SVGAGI, per germline (reference sequence). CDR3 length: 15 residues. The CDR3 DNA reads as TGTGCCAGCAGTTACGGAGGGCCAGGCACAGATACGCAGTATTTT. It is translated as CASSYGGPGTDTQYF.

DNA of the CDR3: TGTGCCAGCAGTTCGGACAGGGTGGGGACCTTC. Amino acids: CASSSDRVGTF. The rearrangement uses TRBV28 and TRBJ1-2; 8 nucleotides match TRBD1. Germline CDR1 is MDHEN and CDR2 is SYDVKM. The CDR3 runs 11 residues. V lost 4 bases to trimming and J lost 14 bases; unmatched junction nucleotides: 6.

This clone was observed a single time. The V and J genes are TRBV30 and TRBJ2-4; D gene ambiguous. The V gene's germline CDR1 is GTSNPN and CDR2 SVGIG (reference sequence). The CDR3 loop spans 13 amino acids. The V end was cut by 7 bases, the J end by 8 bases, with 18 bases between. In DNA, the CDR3 is TGTGCCTCCAATCCTCCGTATACGGACATTCAGTACTTC. Amino acid sequence: CASNPPYTDIQYF.

The chain recombines TRBV6-5 with TRBJ1-1; maybe TRBD1 (6 bases). This CDR3 contains 14 residues. The V and J ends lost 2 bases and 3 bases respectively, with 10 bases between them. Germline V CDR1 and CDR2: MNHEY, SVGAGI. In DNA form, the CDR3 reads TGTGCCAGCAGTTACGCGGACAGTTACACTGAAGCTTTCTTT. It encodes CASSYADSYTEAFF.

This clone appeared a few times. The CDR3 DNA is TGTGCCAGCAGCTTTGAGCCCTCTGGAAACACCATATATTTT. Its translation is CASSFEPSGNTIYF. The J gene is TRBJ1-3, the V gene TRBV5-6; the D is unclear. Between the trimmed V and J ends, which lost 2 bases and 0 bases, there was a span of 6 bases. Looked up from germline, CDR1 is SGHDT and CDR2 is YYEEEE. The CDR3 runs to 14 residues.

This clone occurred a few times. J is TRBJ2-7 and V is TRBV7-2, with D maybe TRBD2 (7 bases). V lost 1 base to trimming and J lost 1 base, with 11 bases between them. The germline V gene has CDR1 SGHTA and CDR2 FQGNSA. The CDR3 is 15 amino acids. This CDR3 reads CASSLVGGASYEQYF. The CDR3 region has the DNA TGTGCCAGCAGCTTAGTGGGGGGGGCGTCCTACGAGCAGTACTTC.

The chain employs TRBV5-1 and TRBJ1-1; no clear D. V lost 9 bases to trimming and J lost 1 base, with 13 bases between them. This CDR3 spans 13 amino acids. The V gene's germline CDR1 is SGHRS and CDR2 YFSETQ. This CDR3 is CATREQTNTEAFF. The CDR3 coding sequence is TGCGCCACCCGGGAACAGACGAACACTGAAGCTTTCTTT.